This is a list of T cell receptor beta chains from one sample in a study of T cell responses to AZD1222 COVID-19 vaccine. The assay was immunoSEQ multiplex PCR, and TCRdb's table has in-frame clones only and misses some. The sample lists approximately 50,000 clones; around three quarters were seen once. Specimen: peripheral blood, collected on day 0 of AZD1222 vaccination. These receptors were taken from an adult in good health. The CDR3 runs from the conserved cysteine through the conserved F or W. Each record gives: D gene, J gene, clone size, V gene, CDR3 DNA, CDR3 protein. D genes are given only for firm matches. Only part of the rows carry a size: once, few, many, or a class if the clone is expanded.

- TRBJ1-2 - TRBV20-1 TGCAGTGCTAGTTACGGGGACTATGGCTACACCTTC CSASYGDYGYTF
- TRBJ1-4 few TRBV19 TGTGCCAGTAGTTGGACACGGACTGAAAAACTGTTTTTT CASSWTRTEKLFF
- TRBJ2-1 - TRBV4-1 TGCGCCAGCAGCACCCTATCCGGGCCCAGGGGTAATGAGCAGTTCTTC CASSTLSGPRGNEQFF
- TRBJ1-1 once TRBV6-2/TRBV6-3 TGTGCCAGCAGTTACGGGGTTGCTGAAGCTTTCTTT CASSYGVAEAFF
TRBD1 TRBJ1-1 - TRBV6-5 TGTGCCAGCAGAGGGGGCCAGACCGGAGACACTGAAGCTTTCTTT CASRGGQTGDTEAFF
TRBD1 TRBJ2-2 - TRBV5-1 TGCGCCAGCAGCCGACAGGGGCTACAGAACACCGGGGAGCTGTTTTTT CASSRQGLQNTGELFF
- TRBJ1-2 once TRBV7-9 TGTGCCAGCAGCAGGGAATCGTATGGCTACACCTTC CASSRESYGYTF
- TRBJ2-1 - TRBV21-1 TGTGCCAGCACATTAGTCAGTAGAGAACTGAGCTCCTACAATGAGCAGTTCTTC CASTLVSRELSSYNEQFF
- TRBJ1-1 - TRBV7-9 TGTGCCAGCAGTGGGAGGGGGGGATCGAACACTGAAGCTTTCTTT CASSGRGGSNTEAFF
- TRBJ1-1 - TRBV23-1 TGCGCCAGCAGTCTGGGATGGAACACTGAAGCTTTCTTT CASSLGWNTEAFF
- TRBJ2-1 - TRBV2 TGTGCCAGCAGTGAATTGGGCCTTTACAATGAGCAGTTCTTC CASSELGLYNEQFF
TRBD1 TRBJ1-5 - TRBV25-1 TGTGCCAGCAGTGATTCACAGGGGGGGAATCAGCCCCAGCATTTT CASSDSQGGNQPQHF
TRBD1 TRBJ1-2 - TRBV19 TGTGCCAGTAGTGCTGGACAGGGTGCCTATGGCTACACCTTC CASSAGQGAYGYTF
- TRBJ2-6 - TRBV11-2 TGTGCCAGCAGCTTACTCCAGCGTGCGGGGGCCAACGTCCTGACTTTC CASSLLQRAGANVLTF
TRBD1 TRBJ1-1 - TRBV6-6 TGTGCCAGCCGACAGGGATACTTCACTGAAGCTTTCTTT CASRQGYFTEAFF
- TRBJ2-1 - TRBV30 TGTGCCTGGAGCTGGGCGGGTGTCTTTAATGAGCAGTTCTTC CAWSWAGVFNEQFF
TRBD1 TRBJ1-6 - TRBV3-1/TRBV3-2 TGTGCCAGCAGCCAACAGACAGGGGGTTCACCCCTCCACTTT CASSQQTGGSPLHF
- TRBJ1-1 - TRBV7-8 TGTGCCAGCAGCTTAGGGGGGATCACTGAAGCTTTCTTT CASSLGGITEAFF
- TRBJ1-5 - TRBV6-4 TGTGCCAGCAGTGAGGAGGGCAATCAGCCCCAGCATTTT CASSEEGNQPQHF
- TRBJ1-1 medium-sized TRBV7-2 TGTGCCAGCAGCTTAAGGAGAGGGTCGGACACTGAAGCTTTCTTT CASSLRRGSDTEAFF
TRBD1 TRBJ1-2 - TRBV5-4 TGTGCCAGCAGCCCGGGGACAGGGACTAGCTATGGCTACACCTTC CASSPGTGTSYGYTF
TRBD2 TRBJ2-1 - TRBV30 TGTGCCTGGAGTCAACCGGGACTAGCGAGATATGAGCAGTTCTTC CAWSQPGLARYEQFF
- TRBJ1-5 medium-sized TRBV19 TGTGCCAGTAAGCGGGGGGGTCAGCCCCAGCATTTT CASKRGGQPQHF